The 8 T cell receptor beta chains below all came from one sample that was sequenced in a study of spatial heterogeneity in lung cancer. From the 5' RACE reads, TCRdb called clonotypes with MiXCR, one entry per CDR3 protein. The table records 25,000 to 35,000 distinct CDR3 sequences, 7.5% to 10% of them present only once. The sample's time point: sample taken at primary tumor resection. Researchers sequenced whole RNA taken from tumor, nontumor lung or frozen PBMC without sorting. This specimen consisted of PBMCs, obtained at surgery. The receptors here all came from a female donor with early-stage non-small cell lung cancer.

This clonotype has at least ten counts. V gene TRBV10-2 combines with J gene TRBJ2-2; perhaps D is TRBD1 or TRBD2 (7 bases each). CDR1 and CDR2 (germline): WSHSY, SAAADI. The V gene lost 6 bases and the J gene lost 7 bases, with 21 bases spanning the gap. The length of the CDR3 is 16 residues. CDR3: CASSLAGGATIGELFF. In DNA, the CDR3 is TGCGCCAGCAGCCTAGCAGGGGGGGCGACGATCGGGGAGCTGTTTTTT.

The table lists this clonotype with a few counts. This chain links TRBV29-1 with TRBJ2-1; TRBD2 matches at 11 bases. CDR3 size: 15 residues. Unmatched junction bases numbered 8, after V lost 4 bases and J lost 6 bases. Per germline, CDR1 SQVTM and CDR2 ANQGSEA. The CDR3 loop is CSVGPLAGVTNEQFF. The CDR3 DNA follows: TGCAGCGTTGGGCCACTAGCGGGAGTAACCAATGAGCAGTTCTTC.

This clonotype came up many times. CDR3 amino acids: CASRAYTGELFF. As DNA, the CDR3 is TGTGCCAGCAGGGCCTACACCGGGGAGCTGTTTTTT. This chain links TRBV6-5 with TRBJ2-2; D is unclear. Per germline, CDR1 MNHEY and CDR2 SVGAGI. The V and J ends lost 6 bases and 3 bases respectively, with 5 bases between them. CDR3 length equals 12 residues.

The rearrangement uses TRBV5-5 and TRBJ2-3; D is undetermined. V was shortened by 3 bases and J by 7 bases, with 6 bases between the two germline ends. The CDR3 is 11 amino acids. Germline loops: CDR1 SGHKS, CDR2 YYEKEE (reference sequence). Written as DNA, the CDR3 is TGTGCCAGCAGCTCCGCCTATACGCAGTATTTT. Amino acids: CASSSAYTQYF.

This clonotype has ten or more counts. This chain links TRBV7-6 with TRBJ1-2; 7 nucleotides agree with TRBD1. The CDR3 is made up of 13 amino acids. Germline CDR1 is SGHVS and CDR2 is FNYEAQ. V lost 5 bases and J lost 7; bases outside the gene matches: 7. Here the CDR3 reads CASSPRQGGGYTF. The CDR3 nucleotides are TGTGCCAGCAGCCCTAGACAGGGAGGTGGCTACACCTTC.

In this sample, this clonotype turned up many times. The genes are TRBV28 and TRBJ2-1; D is undetermined. CDR3 length equals 13 residues. Germline loops: CDR1 MDHEN, CDR2 SYDVKM. V was shortened by 8 bases and J by 6 bases, with 14 bases between the two germline ends. The CDR3 DNA follows: TGTGCCAGCGGGCTCCTGAGCCCCAATGAGCAGTTCTTC. The encoded protein is CASGLLSPNEQFF.

This rearrangement joins TRBV7-9 to TRBJ2-3; unclear D gene. This CDR3 region has 13 residues. Germline assignment: CDR1 SEHNR and CDR2 FQNEAQ (reference sequence). The V and J ends lost 0 bases and 4 bases respectively, with 5 bases between them. DNA for the CDR3: TGTGCCAGCAGCTTAGCAGGACCAGATACGCAGTATTTT. It codes for CASSLAGPDTQYF.

Points on this clonotype: A much bigger clone sits one base away, suggesting this may be a read error. This chain links TRBV29-1 with TRBJ2-3, with D perhaps TRBD2 (5 bases). Germline assignment: CDR1 SQVTM and CDR2 ANQGSEA. Deletions cut 6 bases from V and 3 bases from J, with 16 bases between. This CDR3 comprises 14 residues. CDR3 DNA sequence: TGCAGCGTCTCTAACTGGAGGATTACAGATACGCAGTATTTT. Translated: CSVSNWRITDTQYF.